The 13 T cell receptor beta chains below come from one sample, sequenced in a study of blood T cell repertoires in COVID-19. Data came from immunoSEQ multiplex PCR; TCRdb stores just in-frame clones and leaves some out. Of around 75,000 clones in the sample, 88% were seen once. The sequenced material came from peripheral blood. These receptor sequences come from a human donor in a cohort sampled during active COVID-19.

The V gene is TRBV7-9, the J gene TRBJ2-3; D is possibly TRBD1 (5 bases). CDR1 is SEHNR and CDR2 is FQNEAQ in the germline V gene (reference sequence). V was shortened by 1 base and J by 1 base, with 9 bases between the two germline ends. CDR3 length equals 15 residues. The CDR3 DNA reads TGTGCCAGCAGCTTAGGGGGCGAGGGCACAGATACGCAGTATTTT. Its translation is CASSLGGEGTDTQYF. Full variable domain (remainder filled in from reference TRBV7-9 and TRBJ2-3): DTGVSQNPRHKITKRGQNVTFRCDPISEHNRLYWYRQTLGQGPEFLTYFQNEAQLEKSRLLSDRFSAERPKGSFSTLEIQRTEQGDSAMYLCASSLGGEGTDTQYFGPGTRLTVL.

CDR3: CASSPGQGYQETQYF. DNA of the CDR3: TGCGCCAGCAGCCCCGGACAGGGGTACCAAGAGACCCAGTACTTC. V and J are TRBV5-1 and TRBJ2-5; 9 bases match TRBD1. This CDR3 is built from 15 residues. Germline V gene lookup returns CDR1 SGHRS and CDR2 YFSETQ. After removal of 4 bases from V and 0 bases from J, the junction contained 4 bases not matched to a gene.

The chain is built from TRBV4-1 and TRBJ1-5; perhaps TRBD1 as D (6 bases). The ends were cut back, 1 base at V and 2 bases at J, with 12 bases in the middle. Germline CDR1 and CDR2: MGHRA and YSYEKL. CDR3 size: 16 residues. This chain's CDR3 is CASSQGQVLGNQPQHF. The CDR3 DNA sequence: TGCGCCAGCAGCCAAGGACAGGTTTTGGGCAATCAGCCCCAGCATTTT.

Judged by abundance, this clone is medium-sized (0.01 to 0.1%). This chain links TRBV19 with TRBJ1-2; 9 nucleotides align to TRBD1. Germline V gives CDR1 LNHDA, CDR2 SQIVND (reference sequence). The CDR3 loop spans 14 amino acids. The V segment lost 5 bases and the J segment 2 bases; nucleotides outside the gene matches: 3. CDR3 loop: CASSPGTGNYGYTF. As DNA, the CDR3 is TGTGCCAGTAGTCCCGGGACAGGGAACTATGGCTACACCTTC. Full variable domain (rest looked up from reference TRBV19 and TRBJ1-2): DGGITQSPKYLFRKEGQNVTLSCEQNLNHDAMYWYRQDPGQGLRLIYYSQIVNDFQKGDIAEGYSVSREKKESFPLTVTSAQKNPTAFYLCASSPGTGNYGYTFGSGTRLTVV.

The CDR3 DNA is TGTGCCAGCAGTTTCGGTACAGGGGCTGGTGGGGAGACCCAGTACTTC. It encodes CASSFGTGAGGETQYF. The chain links TRBV5-8 to TRBJ2-5; the match to TRBD1 covers 7 bases. The CDR3 loop spans 16 amino acids. Trimming took 5 bases from V and 5 from J; bases not matched to a gene: 15. The germline V gene encodes CDR1 SGHTS and CDR2 YDEGEE.

The rearrangement joins TRBV19 to TRBJ2-5; 14 positions agree with TRBD2. Germline lookup yields CDR1 LNHDA and CDR2 SQIVND (reference sequence). This CDR3 is built from 18 residues. V dropped 1 base and J dropped 5; count of bases not matched to a gene: 9. CDR3 residues: CASSIGLAGGGRGETQYF. The DNA of the CDR3 is TGTGCCAGTAGTATAGGACTAGCGGGAGGGGGCCGCGGGGAGACCCAGTACTTC.

The chain employs TRBV29-1 and TRBJ1-1; D gene ambiguous. The CDR3 has 11 residues. CDR1 SQVTM and CDR2 ANQGSEA come from the germline V gene. Here the CDR3 reads CSVVWNTEAFF. In DNA form, the CDR3 reads TGCAGTGTAGTGTGGAACACTGAAGCTTTCTTT.

The chain recombines TRBV12-3 or TRBV12-4 with TRBJ2-1; D unresolved. The CDR3 is 13 amino acids. The V end was cut by 6 bases, the J end by 3 bases, with 9 bases between. The CDR3 sequence: CASSPRIYNEQFF. DNA of the CDR3: TGTGCCAGCAGCCCTAGGATCTACAATGAGCAGTTCTTC.

The J gene is TRBJ2-7, the V gene TRBV6-2 or TRBV6-3; 13 nucleotides line up with TRBD2. V lost 6 bases to trimming and J lost 5 bases; unmatched junction nucleotides: 10. This CDR3 is built from 16 residues. Per the germline V gene, CDR1 is MNHEY and CDR2 is SVGEGT. CDR3 coding DNA: TGTGCCAGCAGCCCTAGACTAGCGGGAGGACATAACGAGCAGTACTTC. Protein product: CASSPRLAGGHNEQYF.

The chain uses TRBV6-5 and TRBJ2-1, with TRBD2 identical over 10 bases. The V gene's germline CDR1 is MNHEY and CDR2 SVGAGI. This CDR3 comprises 14 residues. Losses at the gene ends were 9 bases for V and 6 bases for J; bases not matched to a gene: 8. In DNA, the CDR3 is TGTGCCAGTAAAAGCGGGAGGGAAGGCAATGAGCAGTTCTTC. Translated: CASKSGREGNEQFF.

V gene TRBV7-6 combines with J gene TRBJ2-2, with 9 bases aligning to TRBD2. Losses at the gene ends were 4 bases for V and 4 bases for J; bases not matched to a gene: 13. CDR3 size: 18 residues. Germline-derived CDR1 and CDR2 are SGHVS and FNYEAQ. The CDR3 loop reads CASSSGRVAGETTGELFF. CDR3 in DNA: TGTGCCAGCAGCTCAGGTCGGGTAGCGGGGGAGACCACCGGGGAGCTGTTTTTT. The full variable domain, its missing parts supplied by reference TRBV7-6 and TRBJ2-2, is GAGVSQSPRYKVTKRGQDVALRCDPISGHVSLYWYRQALGQGPEFLTYFNYEAQQDKSGLPNDRFSAERPEGSISTLTIQRTEQRDSAMYRCASSSGRVAGETTGELFFGEGSRLTVL.

The rearrangement links TRBV5-1 to TRBJ2-3; 8 bases fit TRBD1. J was trimmed by 2 bases and V by 3 bases; bases with no gene match: 2. The CDR3 length is 14 residues. Germline lookup yields CDR1 SGHRS and CDR2 YFSETQ. The CDR3 DNA follows: TGCGCCAGCAGCTGGGGACAGGACACAGATACGCAGTATTTT. Amino acid sequence: CASSWGQDTDTQYF. Based on the CDR3 plus reference TRBV5-1 and TRBJ2-3, the full variable domain is KAGVTQTPRYLIKTRGQQVTLSCSPISGHRSVSWYQQTPGQGLQFLFEYFSETQRNKGNFPGRFSGRQFSNSRSEMNVSTLELGDSALYLCASSWGQDTDTQYFGPGTRLTVL.

CDR3: CASSIAPASGGQETQYF. CDR3 in DNA: TGCGCCAGCAGTATTGCCCCGGCTAGCGGGGGACAAGAGACCCAGTACTTC. The chain combines TRBV5-1 with TRBJ2-5; the match to TRBD2 covers 10 bases. V gave up 5 bases and J gave up 2 bases; unmatched junction bases: 12. Per the germline V gene, CDR1 is SGHRS and CDR2 is YFSETQ. The CDR3 totals 17 residues.